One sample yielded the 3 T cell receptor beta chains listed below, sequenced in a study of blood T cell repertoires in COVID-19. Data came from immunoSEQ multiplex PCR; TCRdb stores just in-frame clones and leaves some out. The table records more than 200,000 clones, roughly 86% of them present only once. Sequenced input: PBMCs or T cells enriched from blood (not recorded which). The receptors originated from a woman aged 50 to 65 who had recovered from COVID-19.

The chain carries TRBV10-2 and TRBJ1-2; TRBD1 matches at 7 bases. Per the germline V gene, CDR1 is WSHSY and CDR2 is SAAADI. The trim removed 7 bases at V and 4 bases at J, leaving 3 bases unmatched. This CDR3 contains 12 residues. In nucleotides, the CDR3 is TGCGCCAGCACCCGGGACAGCTATGGCTACACCTTC. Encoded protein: CASTRDSYGYTF.

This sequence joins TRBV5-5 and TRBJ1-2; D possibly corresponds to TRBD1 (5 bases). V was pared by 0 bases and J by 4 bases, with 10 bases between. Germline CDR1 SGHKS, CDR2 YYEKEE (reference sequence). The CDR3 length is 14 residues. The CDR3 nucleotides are TGTGCCAGCAGCTTGGTTTCCAGGGTCTATGGCTACACCTTC. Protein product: CASSLVSRVYGYTF. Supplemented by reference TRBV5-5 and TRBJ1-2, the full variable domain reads DAGVTQSPTHLIKTRGQQVTLRCSPISGHKSVSWYQQVLGQGPQFIFQYYEKEERGRGNFPDRFSARQFPNYSSELNVNALLLGDSALYLCASSLVSRVYGYTFGSGTRLTVV.

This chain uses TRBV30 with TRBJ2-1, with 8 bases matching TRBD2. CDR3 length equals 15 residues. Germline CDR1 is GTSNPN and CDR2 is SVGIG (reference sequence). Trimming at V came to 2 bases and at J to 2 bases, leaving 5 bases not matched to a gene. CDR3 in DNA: TGTGCCTGGAGTCCGGGAGGGGACACCTACAATGAGCAGTTCTTC. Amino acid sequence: CAWSPGGDTYNEQFF.